Listed here are 27 T cell receptor beta chains from one sample, sequenced in a study of regulatory dendritic cells for organ transplantation. Sequenced by immunoSEQ multiplex PCR; TCRdb stores in-frame clones only, minus some. The sample holds 25,000 to 30,000 clones, roughly 85% seen once. Material for sequencing was memory CD4+ T cells from blood. Subset specified: CD45RO+ memory T cells. Receptors originate from a human donor in good health.

CDR3 region: CASSSPAGTPGLSYGYTF. The CDR3 nucleotides read TGTGCCAGCAGCTCCCCTGCCGGGACCCCGGGTTTGAGCTATGGCTACACCTTC. The V call is TRBV7-8, the J call TRBJ1-2; D might be TRBD1 (5 bases). V lost 4 bases, J lost 4 bases, and 25 bases lay in between. CDR1 is SGHVS and CDR2 is FQNEAQ in the germline V gene. This CDR3 is 18 amino acids long.

V usage is TRBV6-1 and J usage is TRBJ2-7, with D possibly TRBD2 on 5 matching bases. Germline loops: CDR1 MNHNS, CDR2 SASEGT. This CDR3 is 15 amino acids long. V was cut by 2 bases and J by 3 bases, with 14 bases left in between. This chain's CDR3 is CASSETGKVGYEQYF. CDR3 bases: TGTGCCAGCAGTGAAACGGGGAAAGTCGGCTACGAGCAGTACTTC.

The rearrangement uses TRBV7-2 and TRBJ2-1, with a possible D match to TRBD2 (6 bases). Per germline, CDR1 SGHTA and CDR2 FQGNSA. The CDR3 has 17 residues. V lost 7 bases, J lost 1 base, and 20 bases lay in between. The CDR3 is CASTFFPGLQSYNEQFF. Written as DNA, the CDR3 is TGTGCCAGCACATTTTTCCCGGGACTCCAATCCTACAATGAGCAGTTCTTC. The full variable domain, its missing parts supplied by reference TRBV7-2 and TRBJ2-1, is GAGVSQSPSNKVTEKGKDVELRCDPISGHTALYWYRQSLGQGLEFLIYFQGNSAPDKSGLPSDRFSAERTGGSVSTLTIQRTQQEDSAVYLCASTFFPGLQSYNEQFFGPGTRLTVL.

This chain uses TRBV5-1 with TRBJ1-2, with D maybe TRBD1 (6 bases). V gave up 4 bases and J gave up 3 bases, with 13 bases separating them. Germline assignment: CDR1 SGHRS and CDR2 YFSETQ. This CDR3 contains 14 residues. The chain's CDR3 is CASSGGQYDYGYTF. CDR3 nucleotides: TGCGCCAGCAGCGGTGGACAGTACGACTATGGCTACACCTTC.

The rearrangement uses TRBV18 and TRBJ2-7; no clear D gene. This CDR3 contains 17 residues. The germline V gene encodes CDR1 KGHSH and CDR2 LQKENI. V was shortened by 3 bases and J by 3 bases, with 21 bases between the two germline ends. CDR3: CASSPVFFGQVGYEQYF. CDR3 DNA sequence: TGTGCCAGCTCACCGGTGTTTTTCGGCCAGGTGGGCTACGAGCAGTACTTC.

V and J are TRBV5-5 and TRBJ1-1, with unresolved D. The length of the CDR3 is 13 residues. V gave up 5 bases and J gave up 0 bases, with 8 bases separating them. Germline loops: CDR1 SGHKS, CDR2 YYEKEE (reference sequence). The CDR3 DNA reads TGTGCCAGCAGGATGACGGTGAACACTGAAGCTTTCTTT. It specifies CASRMTVNTEAFF.

The chain has TRBV6-1 and TRBJ2-5; 10 bases agree with TRBD1. V lost 2 bases to trimming and J lost 6 bases; unmatched junction nucleotides: 6. CDR3 length: 15 residues. The germline CDR1 and CDR2 sequences are MNHNS and SASEGT. CDR3 amino acids: CASSEFWTGGKTQYF. CDR3 DNA: TGTGCCAGCAGTGAATTTTGGACAGGGGGGAAGACCCAGTACTTC.

This clone was observed a few times. The CDR3 DNA reads as TGTGCCAGCAGCTTCCAGGGCGAGCAGTACTTC. Protein sequence: CASSFQGEQYF. The chain is built from TRBV5-6 and TRBJ2-7, with a possible D match to TRBD1 (5 bases). The length of the CDR3 is 11 residues. Trimming removed 2 bases from V and 6 bases from J, with 6 bases in between. CDR1 and CDR2 (germline): SGHDT, YYEEEE.

The V and J genes are TRBV6-6 and TRBJ2-7, with TRBD2 as a possible D gene (5 bases). This CDR3 contains 12 residues. Germline V gene data show CDR1 as MNHNY and CDR2 as SVGAGI (reference sequence). V was pared by 5 bases and J by 12 bases, with 17 bases between. As DNA, the CDR3 is TGTGCCAGCAGTGGACCGGGGATAAATCCGTACTTC. Protein product: CASSGPGINPYF.

The chain carries TRBV7-9 and TRBJ1-1; D gene unclear. V lost 1 base, J lost 8 bases, and 8 bases lay in between. Germline-derived CDR1 and CDR2 are SEHNR and FQNEAQ (reference sequence). This CDR3 comprises 12 residues. DNA for the CDR3: TGTGCCAGCAGCTTAGTGAATGGAGAAGCTTTCTTT. It specifies CASSLVNGEAFF.

This clone was counted a single time. This chain joins TRBV6-5 and TRBJ1-2; D is unclear. Germline V gene sequence: CDR1 MNHEY, CDR2 SVGAGI. This CDR3 region has 14 residues. V lost 6 bases, J lost 8 bases, and 19 bases lay in between. The CDR3 reads CASSRLTRPDGYTF. The DNA of the CDR3 is TGTGCCAGCAGCCGACTAACAAGACCCGACGGCTACACCTTC.

The rearrangement uses TRBV4-2 and TRBJ2-1, with 7 positions matching TRBD2. Trimming at V came to 4 bases and at J to 4 bases, leaving 7 bases not matched to a gene. This CDR3 has 15 residues. From germline, CDR1 is LGHNA and CDR2 YNFKEQ. As DNA, the CDR3 is TGTGCCAGCAGCCGTTTGACTAGCTCTTACAATGAGCAGTTCTTC. Translating it yields CASSRLTSSYNEQFF.

CDR3 protein: CASSWTGGDGYTF. In DNA, the CDR3 is TGTGCCAGCAGCTGGACAGGGGGAGATGGCTACACCTTC. V usage is TRBV7-2 and J usage is TRBJ1-2; 10 nucleotides align to TRBD1. Germline assignment: CDR1 SGHTA and CDR2 FQGNSA. This CDR3 spans 13 amino acids. The trim removed 4 bases at V and 6 bases at J, leaving 2 bases unmatched.

The J gene is TRBJ2-7, the V gene TRBV7-9; D call uncertain. V was cut by 1 base and J by 0 bases, with 13 bases left in between. CDR1 is SEHNR and CDR2 is FQNEAQ in the germline V gene (reference sequence). CDR3 length: 16 residues. Here the CDR3 DNA reads TGTGCCAGCAGCTTAGTAAGGGCTGGGGACTCCTACGAGCAGTACTTC. Translated: CASSLVRAGDSYEQYF.

The CDR3 sequence is CASSKGGYEQYF. The DNA for the CDR3 is TGTGCCAGTAGTAAAGGGGGGTACGAGCAGTACTTC. The V gene is TRBV19, the J gene TRBJ2-5; D could derive from TRBD1 or TRBD2 (6 bases each). The end of the DNA aligns better with TRBJ2-7, so the J call may be wrong. The CDR3 covers 12 residues. Germline values: CDR1 LNHDA, CDR2 SQIVND (reference sequence).

This rearrangement joins TRBV30 to TRBJ2-7; a weak D match, TRBD2 (5 bases). V was trimmed by 4 bases and J by 3 bases, leaving 10 bases between them. Germline V lookup: CDR1 GTSNPN, CDR2 SVGIG (reference sequence). The CDR3 is 12 amino acids. The CDR3 DNA reads as TGTGCCTGGAACCCCGGAGGCTACGAGCAGTACTTC. It specifies CAWNPGGYEQYF.

The J gene is TRBJ2-5, the V gene TRBV18, with D unresolved. V dropped 2 bases and J dropped 3 bases, with 7 bases sitting between them. CDR3 length: 13 residues. Germline CDR1 and CDR2: KGHSH and LQKENI. CDR3 region: CASSPFREETQYF. In nucleotides, the CDR3 is TGTGCCAGCTCACCATTTCGGGAAGAGACCCAGTACTTC.

This chain links TRBV11-2 with TRBJ2-7; TRBD1 agrees at 9 bases. From germline, CDR1 is SGHAT and CDR2 FQNNGV. The V and J ends lost 4 bases and 6 bases, in that order; junction bases with no gene match: 10. There are 15 residues in the CDR3. The CDR3 bases are TGTGCCAGCAGCTCCTCTCGGGACAGGGCCCTCGAGCAGTACTTC. The encoded protein is CASSSSRDRALEQYF.

This clone was observed a handful of times. This chain connects TRBV6-4 to TRBJ1-2; D may be TRBD1 (6 bases). Per germline, CDR1 MRHNA and CDR2 SNTAGT. Trimming took off 3 bases at V and 8 bases at J, with 13 bases between the two ends. The CDR3 totals 13 residues. CDR3 sequence (DNA): TGTGCCAGCAGTGAAGTGACAGGAGGAGGCTACACCTTC. It encodes CASSEVTGGGYTF.

V usage is TRBV30 and J usage is TRBJ2-6; the D gene is possibly TRBD1 (6 bases). The CDR3 runs 14 residues. CDR1 GTSNPN and CDR2 SVGIG come from the germline V gene (reference sequence). Trimming took off 3 bases at V and 4 bases at J, with 10 bases between the two ends. CDR3 sequence (DNA): TGTGCCTGGAGCAGGGGTCCCGGGGCCAACGTCCTGACTTTC. This codes for CAWSRGPGANVLTF.

The CDR3 nucleotides read TGCGCCAGCAGCAGGCAGGACAGGGATAATTCACCCCTCCACTTT. Protein: CASSRQDRDNSPLHF. The rearrangement links TRBV4-1 to TRBJ1-6, with TRBD1 identical over 8 bases. V was clipped by 5 bases and J by 5 bases; unmatched bases: 5. Germline CDR1 and CDR2: MGHRA and YSYEKL. The CDR3 is made up of 15 amino acids.

This clone was seen just once. This chain connects TRBV6-5 to TRBJ2-2; D gene ambiguous. Germline loops: CDR1 MNHEY, CDR2 SVGAGI. CDR3 length equals 15 residues. Trimming shortened V by 6 bases and J by 5 bases, and 16 bases separated the two germline ends. The CDR3 protein is CASRQMSGLTGELFF. For the CDR3, the DNA is TGTGCCAGCAGGCAAATGTCAGGTCTTACCGGGGAGCTGTTTTTT.

The chain combines TRBV7-9 with TRBJ1-1, with 9 nucleotides matching TRBD1. The V gene's germline CDR1 is SEHNR and CDR2 FQNEAQ (reference sequence). Trimming removed 1 base from V and 12 bases from J; junction bases left unmatched: 6. The CDR3 is 13 amino acids. The CDR3 region is CASSLVGQGKSFF. CDR3 bases: TGTGCCAGCAGCTTAGTGGGACAGGGAAAATCTTTCTTT.

CDR3 DNA: TGTGCCAGCAGAGGACCGGGCCCAGATACGCAGTATTTT. It specifies CASRGPGPDTQYF. The chain couples TRBV6-5 to TRBJ2-3; unclear D gene. The V and J ends lost 6 bases and 4 bases respectively, with 11 bases between them. CDR1 MNHEY and CDR2 SVGAGI come from the germline V gene. The CDR3 length is 13 residues.

This chain uses TRBV4-3 with TRBJ1-1; a possible D gene is TRBD1 (5 bases). The CDR3 has 15 amino acids. Trimming left V 1 base short and J 6 bases short, with 15 bases between. In germline, CDR1 is LGHNA, CDR2 YSLEER. As DNA, the CDR3 is TGCGCCAGCAGCCAAGGGGGGACCGAGGACGCTGAAGCTTTCTTT. Protein: CASSQGGTEDAEAFF.

The chain combines TRBV2 with TRBJ2-1; no definite D call. The CDR3 has 13 amino acids. Germline loops: CDR1 SNHLY, CDR2 FYNNEI. The ends were cut back, 8 bases at V and 2 bases at J, with 10 bases in the middle. CDR3 DNA sequence: TGTGCCAGCGAAAAGGGTACCTACAATGAGCAGTTCTTC. It encodes CASEKGTYNEQFF.

In this sample, this clone turned up once. V usage is TRBV29-1 and J usage is TRBJ2-6; the D gene could be TRBD1 or TRBD2 (5 bases each). Between the trimmed V and J ends, which lost 7 bases and 0 bases, there was a span of 13 bases. The germline CDR1 and CDR2 sequences are SQVTM and ANQGSEA. This CDR3 comprises 15 residues. The DNA of the CDR3 is TGCAGCGCCGAGGGGACGAGCTCTGGGGCCAACGTCCTGACTTTC. Protein product: CSAEGTSSGANVLTF.